A selection of T cell receptor beta chains follows, all from one sample in a study of blood T cell repertoires in COVID-19. Clones were read by immunoSEQ multiplex PCR, and TCRdb kept only the in-frame ones, dropping some. The profile covers roughly 50,000 clones, with around four fifths appearing a single time and under 3% taken by the ten largest. What was sequenced was peripheral blood. The receptor source for this set is a man aged 45-60 years with acute or convalescent COVID-19. CDR3s include the opening cysteine and the closing phenylalanine or tryptophan. A D gene is named only where the DNA matches it firmly. Some rows mark clone size as missing; the rest say once, few, many or name a class of expanded clone.

V: TRBV9; size: once; length: 14; D: .; J: TRBJ1-1; DNA: TGTGCCAGCAGCGTAGCTCCGGGAGGGGCTGAAGCTTTCTTT; CDR3: CASSVAPGGAEAFF
V: TRBV5-5; size: .; length: 15; D: .; J: TRBJ1-5; DNA: TGTGCCAGCAGCTCATATTTGGGGGGAGGTCAGCCCCAGCATTTT; CDR3: CASSSYLGGGQPQHF
V: TRBV2; size: .; length: 14; D: TRBD1; J: TRBJ1-3; DNA: TGTGCCAGCACCTGGGACAGCTCTGGAAACACCATATATTTT; CDR3: CASTWDSSGNTIYF
V: TRBV6-5; size: .; length: 14; D: .; J: TRBJ2-3; DNA: TGTGCCAGCAGTTACTCGTTATGGCCAGATACGCAGTATTTT; CDR3: CASSYSLWPDTQYF
V: TRBV11-2; size: .; length: 14; D: TRBD1; J: TRBJ1-1; DNA: TGTGCCAGCAGCCCGGACAGGGGGCACACTGAAGCTTTCTTT; CDR3: CASSPDRGHTEAFF
V: TRBV6-6; size: .; length: 12; D: TRBD1; J: TRBJ1-2; DNA: TGTGCCAGCAGCTTTACAGGGGATGGCTACACCTTC; CDR3: CASSFTGDGYTF
V: TRBV29-1; size: once; length: 14; D: TRBD1; J: TRBJ2-3; DNA: TGCAGCGTTGATCGACAGGGGGCGCGGGATACGCAGTATTTT; CDR3: CSVDRQGARDTQYF
V: TRBV7-2; size: .; length: 14; D: .; J: TRBJ2-5; DNA: TGTGCCAGCAGCTTATCCCGGCGGCAAGAGACCCAGTACTTC; CDR3: CASSLSRRQETQYF
V: TRBV5-1; size: .; length: 16; D: .; J: TRBJ2-3; DNA: TGCGCCAGCAGCTTGGCGGTCGAGCGGCTCACAGATACGCAGTATTTT; CDR3: CASSLAVERLTDTQYF
V: TRBV5-6; size: .; length: 15; D: .; J: TRBJ2-7; DNA: TGTGCCAGCAGCCCCGGTGTAGGGGCAGGGTACGAGCAGTACTTC; CDR3: CASSPGVGAGYEQYF
V: TRBV7-8; size: .; length: 15; D: .; J: TRBJ1-2; DNA: TGTGCCAGCAGCCCGAAGAGGCTTTCTAACTATGGCTACACCTTC; CDR3: CASSPKRLSNYGYTF
V: TRBV27; size: .; length: 16; D: TRBD2; J: TRBJ2-3; DNA: TGTGCCAGCAGCCCTGGACTAGCAGGAAACACAGATACGCAGTATTTT; CDR3: CASSPGLAGNTDTQYF
V: TRBV19; size: once; length: 15; D: TRBD2; J: TRBJ2-3; DNA: TGTGCCAGCCAAAATAGCGGGAGTAGCACAGATACGCAGTATTTT; CDR3: CASQNSGSSTDTQYF
V: TRBV18; size: once; length: 13; D: .; J: TRBJ1-1; DNA: TGTGCCAGCTCCCCCGATCTATCCACTGAAGCTTTCTTT; CDR3: CASSPDLSTEAFF
V: TRBV5-1; size: .; length: 14; D: .; J: TRBJ1-2; DNA: TGCGCCAGCAGCTTGGGGCAGGCCAACTATGGCTACACCTTC; CDR3: CASSLGQANYGYTF
V: TRBV19; size: once; length: 16; D: TRBD1; J: TRBJ1-5; DNA: TGTGCCAGTAGTACCGGGACAGGGGGAATATGGCAGCCCCAGCATTTT; CDR3: CASSTGTGGIWQPQHF
V: TRBV9; size: .; length: 18; D: .; J: TRBJ1-1; DNA: TGTGCCAGCAGCGTAGGCCCTTCGACAGGCATCATGAACACTGAAGCTTTCTTT; CDR3: CASSVGPSTGIMNTEAFF
V: TRBV5-5; size: .; length: 16; D: TRBD1; J: TRBJ1-3; DNA: TGTGCCAGCAGCTGGGGGACAGTTCTTTCTGGAAACACCATATATTTT; CDR3: CASSWGTVLSGNTIYF
V: TRBV13; size: .; length: 14; D: .; J: TRBJ1-5; DNA: TGTGCCAGCAGCTTAGGCGGGAGAGGGCAGCCCCAGCATTTT; CDR3: CASSLGGRGQPQHF
V: TRBV29-1; size: .; length: 14; D: TRBD2; J: TRBJ2-1; DNA: TGCAGCGTTGAGACTAGCGGGAGGGAGAATGAGCAGTTCTTC; CDR3: CSVETSGRENEQFF
V: TRBV9; size: .; length: 15; D: .; J: TRBJ2-1; DNA: TGTGCCAGCAGCCCCCGGACTACCGAGTACAATGAGCAGTTCTTC; CDR3: CASSPRTTEYNEQFF
V: TRBV5-5; size: .; length: 16; D: .; J: TRBJ2-4; DNA: TGTGCCAGCAGCTTAGCACCGGAGAGAACGAGTAACATTCAGTACTTC; CDR3: CASSLAPERTSNIQYF
V: TRBV3-1/TRBV3-2; size: few; length: 13; D: .; J: TRBJ1-5; DNA: TGTGCCAGCAGCCAAGGCGCCTTAAGGCCCCAGCATTTT; CDR3: CASSQGALRPQHF
V: TRBV12-5; size: .; length: 14; D: .; J: TRBJ1-6; DNA: TGTGCTAGTGGTATCCCATGGGCCAATTCACCCCTCCACTTT; CDR3: CASGIPWANSPLHF
V: TRBV12-3/TRBV12-4; size: .; length: 13; D: .; J: TRBJ2-7; DNA: TGTGCCAGCACCGGCGGCGGCTCCTACGAGCAGTACTTC; CDR3: CASTGGGSYEQYF
V: TRBV12-5; size: .; length: 17; D: TRBD1; J: TRBJ2-3; DNA: TGTGCTAGTGGTTTGGTATTCCAGGGGGCGCGTTCTGGTACGCAGTATTTT; CDR3: CASGLVFQGARSGTQYF
V: TRBV19; size: .; length: 16; D: .; J: TRBJ1-4; DNA: TGTGCCAGTAGTATAGGGCCCCAAAGAACTAATGAAAAACTGTTTTTT; CDR3: CASSIGPQRTNEKLFF
V: TRBV29-1; size: .; length: 15; D: TRBD2; J: TRBJ2-3; DNA: TGCAGCGTTTTCGGACTAGCGGGGACCACAGATACGCAGTATTTT; CDR3: CSVFGLAGTTDTQYF
V: TRBV7-9; size: few; length: 17; D: TRBD1; J: TRBJ2-2; DNA: TGTGCCAGCAGCTCCCGGGGTCAGGGGGAAGATGGCGGGGAGCTGTTTTTT; CDR3: CASSSRGQGEDGGELFF
V: TRBV5-1; size: .; length: 20; D: TRBD1; J: TRBJ2-1; DNA: TGCGCCAGCAGCTTCCCCACGGGACAGGGGGCGCGGACTACCGACAATGAGCAGTTCTTC; CDR3: CASSFPTGQGARTTDNEQFF
V: TRBV19; size: once; length: 13; D: .; J: TRBJ1-1; DNA: TGTGCCAGTAGTATAACAGGGACCACTGAAGCTTTCTTT; CDR3: CASSITGTTEAFF
V: TRBV3-1/TRBV3-2; size: .; length: 12; D: .; J: TRBJ1-1; DNA: TGTGCCAGCAGCTCCCCGGGGACTGAAGCTTTCTTT; CDR3: CASSSPGTEAFF
V: TRBV27; size: .; length: 15; D: TRBD2; J: TRBJ2-7; DNA: TGTGCCAGCAGTTCCCCAGCGGGAGGCCGATACGAGCAGTACTTC; CDR3: CASSSPAGGRYEQYF
V: TRBV2; size: once; length: 12; D: TRBD2; J: TRBJ2-5; DNA: TGTGCCAGCAGGACTAGCTTGGAGACCCAGTACTTC; CDR3: CASRTSLETQYF
V: TRBV12-5; size: medium-sized; length: 13; D: .; J: TRBJ1-5; DNA: TGTGCTAGTGGTTTGAACAGTAATCAGCCCCAGCATTTT; CDR3: CASGLNSNQPQHF
V: TRBV27; size: .; length: 14; D: .; J: TRBJ1-1; DNA: TGTGCCAGCAGTTTTGGGGGGTGGCACACTGAAGCTTTCTTT; CDR3: CASSFGGWHTEAFF
V: TRBV27; size: few; length: 14; D: TRBD2; J: TRBJ2-1; DNA: TGTGCCAGCAGCGTCCGGGACTACGACAATGAGCAGTTCTTC; CDR3: CASSVRDYDNEQFF
V: TRBV6-5; size: .; length: 15; D: .; J: TRBJ2-7; DNA: TGTGCCAGCAGTTACTCGATCGGGGGGCAGTACGAGCAGTACTTC; CDR3: CASSYSIGGQYEQYF
V: TRBV10-3; size: .; length: 15; D: TRBD2; J: TRBJ2-1; DNA: TGTGCCATCAGTGAAACAGCGGGAGAACTAAATGAGCAGTTCTTC; CDR3: CAISETAGELNEQFF
V: TRBV4-2; size: .; length: 15; D: TRBD1; J: TRBJ2-7; DNA: TGTGCCAGCAGCCAGTCCGGGACAGGGGCCTACGAGCAGTACTTC; CDR3: CASSQSGTGAYEQYF
V: TRBV7-6; size: .; length: 12; D: .; J: TRBJ2-5; DNA: TGTGCCAGCAGCCTCCAGCAAGAGACCCAGTACTTC; CDR3: CASSLQQETQYF
V: TRBV29-1; size: .; length: 15; D: TRBD1; J: TRBJ1-2; DNA: TGCAGCGTTGATAATTCCGGGACAGACAACTATGGCTACACCTTC; CDR3: CSVDNSGTDNYGYTF
V: TRBV7-3; size: .; length: 16; D: .; J: TRBJ2-5; DNA: TGTGCCAGCAGCTTAAGGCCCCCATCGTACCAAGAGACCCAGTACTTC; CDR3: CASSLRPPSYQETQYF
V: TRBV4-1; size: .; length: 17; D: TRBD2; J: TRBJ2-5; DNA: TGCGCCAGCAGTAGGCTAGCGGGGGGTGCATCGGGAGAGACCCAGTACTTC; CDR3: CASSRLAGGASGETQYF
V: TRBV5-1; size: .; length: 14; D: TRBD1; J: TRBJ1-2; DNA: TGCGCCAGCAGCTTTTTAGGGACAGGGAATGGCTACACCTTC; CDR3: CASSFLGTGNGYTF
V: TRBV5-1; size: .; length: 13; D: .; J: TRBJ2-7; DNA: TGCGCCAGCAGCTTTCAGGGGAACTACGAGCAGTACTTC; CDR3: CASSFQGNYEQYF
V: TRBV28; size: .; length: 14; D: .; J: TRBJ2-5; DNA: TGTGCCAGCAGTTTATCTGGCAGACTAGAGACCCAGTACTTC; CDR3: CASSLSGRLETQYF
V: TRBV5-4; size: .; length: 14; D: .; J: TRBJ2-7; DNA: TGTGCCAGCAGCCTAGAACTCACTAGTGACGAGCAGTACTTC; CDR3: CASSLELTSDEQYF
V: TRBV19; size: .; length: 15; D: .; J: TRBJ1-4; DNA: TGTGCCAGTAGTCTGAACAGGGAATATAGGGAAAAACTGTTTTTT; CDR3: CASSLNREYREKLFF
V: TRBV9; size: .; length: 14; D: TRBD1; J: TRBJ2-1; DNA: TGTGCCAGCACCCCCGGACAGGGTTACGATGAGCAGTTCTTC; CDR3: CASTPGQGYDEQFF
V: TRBV6-1; size: once; length: 15; D: .; J: TRBJ1-1; DNA: TGTGCCAGCAGTGAAGGGAGCCTCATGAACACTGAAGCTTTCTTT; CDR3: CASSEGSLMNTEAFF
V: TRBV3-1/TRBV3-2; size: .; length: 14; D: .; J: TRBJ2-5; DNA: TGTGCCAGCAGCCATCCGGGAGAGGTTGAGACCCAGTACTTC; CDR3: CASSHPGEVETQYF
V: TRBV7-2; size: .; length: 16; D: TRBD1; J: TRBJ1-6; DNA: TGTGCCAGCAGCCCCTCAGGGGGCATTAATAATTCACCCCTCCACTTT; CDR3: CASSPSGGINNSPLHF
V: TRBV19; size: .; length: 11; D: .; J: TRBJ2-7; DNA: TGTGCCAGTAGCACAGGGTACGAGCAGTACTTC; CDR3: CASSTGYEQYF
V: TRBV7-9; size: few; length: 15; D: TRBD1; J: TRBJ1-4; DNA: TGTGCCAGCAGCTTAGTCCTTGGGACAGTCCAAAAACTGTTTTTT; CDR3: CASSLVLGTVQKLFF